One sample yielded the 30 T cell receptor beta chains listed below, sequenced in a study of radiation and T cells in renal cell carcinoma. As to time point: blood 4 weeks post-SBRT, at nephrectomy. Stated treatment: 15 Gy SBRT to primary tumor, nephrectomy 4 weeks later. Data came from immunoSEQ multiplex PCR; TCRdb stores just in-frame clones and leaves some out. Here the sample spans fewer than 80,000 clones, around four fifths being singletons. Material: blood, obtained from a patient whose treatment included radiotherapy and nephrectomy. All receptors come from a woman aged 55-69 years with renal cell carcinoma.

The chain carries TRBV9 and TRBJ2-6; D perhaps matches TRBD2 (6 bases). Germline assignment: CDR1 SGDLS and CDR2 YYNGEE. Trimming pared 3 bases from V and 2 bases from J, leaving 12 bases between. The CDR3 extends over 16 amino acids. The CDR3 nucleotides read TGTGCCAGCAGCGATATGACTAGGGCTGGGGCCAACGTCCTGACTTTC. It is translated as CASSDMTRAGANVLTF.

The chain recombines TRBV6-5 with TRBJ2-7; weak D call: TRBD2 (6 bases). V shed 4 bases and J shed 5 bases, with 9 bases lying between them. This CDR3 spans 12 amino acids. Germline CDR1 reads MNHEY; CDR2 reads SVGAGI. CDR3 amino acids: CASSFGGDEQYF. Written as DNA, the CDR3 is TGTGCCAGCAGTTTTGGAGGGGACGAGCAGTACTTC.

V is TRBV5-8 and J is TRBJ2-7; TRBD1 matches 9 bases. The CDR3 sequence is 13 residues long. Germline trimming cut 4 bases from V and 7 bases from J; bases unmatched to any gene: 6. Germline V gives CDR1 SGHTS, CDR2 YDEGEE. The chain's CDR3 is CASSQRQGGEQYF. The DNA for the CDR3 is TGTGCCAGCAGCCAAAGACAGGGGGGTGAGCAGTACTTC. The full variable domain, its missing parts supplied by reference TRBV5-8 and TRBJ2-7, is EAGVTQSPTHLIKTRGQQATLRCSPISGHTSVYWYQQALGLGLQFLLWYDEGEERNRGNFPPRFSGRQFPNYSSELNVNALELEDSALYLCASSQRQGGEQYFGPGTRLTVT.

This chain joins TRBV9 and TRBJ2-3; 10 nucleotides line up with TRBD2. After removal of 4 bases from V and 3 bases from J, the junction contained 8 bases not matched to a gene. Germline assignment: CDR1 SGDLS and CDR2 YYNGEE. This CDR3 spans 16 amino acids. CDR3 region: CASSISAGGTTDTQYF. CDR3 in DNA: TGTGCCAGCAGCATCTCAGCGGGGGGGACGACAGATACGCAGTATTTT.

This clone occurred once. The V gene is TRBV28, the J gene TRBJ2-3; 9 bases match TRBD2. The V and J ends lost 5 bases and 2 bases, in that order; junction bases with no gene match: 2. Germline loops: CDR1 MDHEN, CDR2 SYDVKM. The CDR3 totals 14 residues. CDR3 residues: CASSIAGDTDTQYF. The CDR3 DNA follows: TGTGCCAGCAGTATAGCGGGAGACACAGATACGCAGTATTTT.

The genes are TRBV2 and TRBJ2-1; D remains unclear. The CDR3 contains 15 residues. The V and J ends lost 4 bases and 0 bases respectively, with 10 bases between them. CDR1 is SNHLY, CDR2 FYNNEI, per germline. The DNA for the CDR3 is TGTGCCAGCAGTGGAGCAGGAACCTCCTACAATGAGCAGTTCTTC. The encoded protein is CASSGAGTSYNEQFF.

The chain uses TRBV4-3 and TRBJ2-7; 7 bases line up with TRBD1. This CDR3 comprises 17 residues. With V trimmed by 0 bases and J by 5 bases, 13 bases remained unmatched. Germline V gene lookup returns CDR1 LGHNA and CDR2 YSLEER. Written as DNA, the CDR3 is TGCGCCAGCAGCCAAGATCTCCGGGCAGGGGGATGGGACGAGCAGTACTTC. It is translated as CASSQDLRAGGWDEQYF.

This chain joins TRBV4-1 and TRBJ2-5; tentatively, D is TRBD2 (5 bases). Germline loops: CDR1 MGHRA, CDR2 YSYEKL. The CDR3 contains 13 residues. The V end was cut by 4 bases, the J end by 4 bases, with 10 bases between. CDR3 DNA sequence: TGCGCCAGCAGCCTGACACTAGGAGAGACCCAGTACTTC. Translating it yields CASSLTLGETQYF.

The chain uses TRBV29-1 and TRBJ1-3; D gene unclear. Trimming pared 6 bases from V and 0 bases from J, leaving 12 bases between. The germline gives CDR1 SQVTM, CDR2 ANQGSEA. The CDR3 spans 14 residues. CDR3 nucleotide sequence: TGCAGCGTAGAGGTCCCGACCTCTGGAAACACCATATATTTT. Its protein product is CSVEVPTSGNTIYF.

CDR3 bases: TGTGCCTCAGGACAGACCCAAGAGACCCAGTACTTC. It translates to CASGQTQETQYF. V usage is TRBV30 and J usage is TRBJ2-5, with D perhaps TRBD1 (6 bases). V shed 7 bases and J shed 1 base, with 10 bases lying between them. Germline V lookup: CDR1 GTSNPN, CDR2 SVGIG (reference sequence). The CDR3 loop spans 12 amino acids. Supplemented by reference TRBV30 and TRBJ2-5, the full variable domain reads SQTIHQWPATLVQPVGSPLSLECTVEGTSNPNLYWYRQAAGRGLQLLFYSVGIGQISSEVPQNLSASRPQDRQFILSSKKLLLSDSGFYLCASGQTQETQYFGPGTRLLVL.

This clone has only a few counts. CDR3 coding DNA: TGCAGCGTCGAACCACGGCTAGCGAACACTGAAGCTTTCTTT. Translation gives CSVEPRLANTEAFF. The chain joins TRBV29-1 to TRBJ1-1; no reliable D call. CDR3 length: 14 amino acids. Trimming left V 6 bases short and J 1 base short, with 15 bases between. Germline V lookup: CDR1 SQVTM, CDR2 ANQGSEA.

The chain couples TRBV5-4 to TRBJ2-1, with D possibly matching TRBD2 (6 bases). CDR1 and CDR2 (germline): SGHNT, YYREEE (reference sequence). There are 16 residues in the CDR3. V was clipped by 4 bases and J by 3 bases, with 17 bases between them. CDR3 coding DNA: TGTGCCAGCAGCCCGAGGGTTGGTAGCGGCTACAATGAGCAGTTCTTC. Encoded protein: CASSPRVGSGYNEQFF.

The chain combines TRBV10-3 with TRBJ1-6; D gene uncertain. Germline CDR1 ENHRY, CDR2 SYGVKD. The CDR3 extends over 16 amino acids. V was cut by 5 bases and J by 0 bases, with 11 bases left in between. DNA of the CDR3: TGTGCCATCAGTCGGGATCAACGCTCCTATAATTCACCCCTCCACTTT. Its protein product is CAISRDQRSYNSPLHF.

This chain connects TRBV4-3 to TRBJ2-3; D possibly corresponds to TRBD1 (6 bases). The CDR3 runs to 14 residues. V lost 1 base to trimming and J lost 6 bases, with 11 bases between them. Germline V gene sequence: CDR1 LGHNA, CDR2 YSLEER. CDR3 residues: CASSQVQGPDTQYF. DNA for the CDR3: TGCGCCAGCAGCCAAGTGCAGGGGCCCGATACGCAGTATTTT.

This clone was recorded once. The genes are TRBV29-1 and TRBJ2-1; TRBD2 aligns across 9 bases. With V trimmed by 4 bases and J by 5 bases, 9 bases remained unmatched. The CDR3 extends over 15 amino acids. Germline CDR1 and CDR2: SQVTM and ANQGSEA. The CDR3 reads CSVVGGRGFNNEQFF. The CDR3 DNA reads TGCAGCGTTGTGGGCGGGAGGGGATTTAACAATGAGCAGTTCTTC.

V and J are TRBV7-2 and TRBJ2-7; D is possibly TRBD1 or TRBD2 (5 bases each). The CDR3 is made up of 14 amino acids. Germline assignment: CDR1 SGHTA and CDR2 FQGNSA. Trimming removed 2 bases from V and 0 bases from J, with 8 bases in between. Here the CDR3 reads CASSLSGSSYEQYF. The CDR3 DNA follows: TGTGCCAGCAGCTTATCAGGGAGCTCCTACGAGCAGTACTTC.

The chain combines TRBV10-2 with TRBJ1-1; D uncertain. V lost 0 bases and J 4 bases, leaving 9 bases between the germline ends. This CDR3 contains 14 residues. Germline CDR1 is WSHSY and CDR2 is SAAADI. The CDR3 nucleotides are TGCGCCAGCAGTGAGTCGTGGGAGGCCACTGAAGCTTTCTTT. It is translated as CASSESWEATEAFF.

CDR3 region: CASSEGWRWLPPYEQYF. The DNA for the CDR3 is TGTGCCAGCAGTGAAGGGTGGCGGTGGCTTCCACCCTACGAGCAGTACTTC. J is TRBJ2-7 and V is TRBV6-1; D is ambiguous. The CDR3 spans 17 residues. V was trimmed by 1 base and J by 2 bases, leaving 18 bases between them. The germline V gene has CDR1 MNHNS and CDR2 SASEGT.

This chain uses TRBV4-1 with TRBJ2-3; 9 bases fit TRBD2. V dropped 3 bases and J dropped 3; count of bases not matched to a gene: 7. CDR1 is MGHRA, CDR2 YSYEKL, per germline. The CDR3 length is 16 residues. For the CDR3, the DNA is TGCGCCAGCAGCCAGGGCGGGCGGGAGGGAACAGATACGCAGTATTTT. Its translation: CASSQGGREGTDTQYF.

The chain combines TRBV5-1 with TRBJ2-3; 9 nucleotides match TRBD2. J was trimmed by 8 bases and V by 5 bases; bases with no gene match: 12. Per germline, CDR1 SGHRS and CDR2 YFSETQ. The CDR3 runs to 15 residues. DNA for the CDR3: TGCGCCAGCAGTTTGAGCGGGGGGCAATTAGGTACGCAGTATTTT. This encodes CASSLSGGQLGTQYF.

The gene calls are TRBV2 and TRBJ1-3; D unresolved. This CDR3 has 17 residues. From germline, CDR1 is SNHLY and CDR2 FYNNEI. Deletions cut 2 bases from V and 0 bases from J, with 14 bases between. This chain's CDR3 is CASSEWLADFSGNTIYF. DNA for the CDR3: TGTGCCAGCAGTGAATGGTTGGCAGACTTCTCTGGAAACACCATATATTTT.

The chain uses TRBV4-2 and TRBJ2-3, with D perhaps TRBD1 (5 bases). The CDR3 totals 16 residues. The germline V gene has CDR1 LGHNA and CDR2 YNFKEQ. Trimming left V 1 base short and J 4 bases short, with 15 bases between. CDR3 coding DNA: TGTGCCAGCAGCCAAGTAATCAGGGCAGGGTCAGATACGCAGTATTTT. It yields the protein CASSQVIRAGSDTQYF.

The rearrangement joins TRBV4-1 to TRBJ2-1; TRBD2 agrees at 11 bases. The V gene's germline CDR1 is MGHRA and CDR2 YSYEKL. The V gene end was trimmed by 4 bases and the J gene end by 8 bases; junction bases not matched to a gene: 10. The CDR3 sequence is 16 residues long. The DNA for the CDR3 is TGCGCCAGCAGCCGGTTAGCGGGAGGGCCAGGGGATGAGCAGTTCTTC. Translation: CASSRLAGGPGDEQFF.

V is TRBV2 and J is TRBJ1-5; D unclear. This CDR3 comprises 14 residues. V lost 1 base to trimming and J lost 6 bases, with 10 bases between them. Germline values: CDR1 SNHLY, CDR2 FYNNEI. CDR3 loop: CASSEDGKGQPQHF. The CDR3 nucleotides are TGTGCCAGCAGTGAAGACGGAAAAGGTCAGCCCCAGCATTTT.

This clone was seen only a few times. V and J are TRBV28 and TRBJ1-2; D gene unclear. V shed 1 base and J shed 2 bases, with 5 bases lying between them. The CDR3 runs 13 residues. The germline V gene has CDR1 MDHEN and CDR2 SYDVKM. This CDR3 is CASSLSGNYGYTF. The CDR3 nucleotides read TGTGCCAGCAGTTTATCGGGAAACTATGGCTACACCTTC.

The chain is built from TRBV28 and TRBJ1-1; D not certain. V was cut by 6 bases and J by 1 base, with 12 bases left in between. The CDR3 runs 14 residues. Germline V CDR1 and CDR2: MDHEN, SYDVKM. In DNA form, the CDR3 reads TGTGCCAGCAGCAAACCGGGAAAGAACACTGAAGCTTTCTTT. Protein product: CASSKPGKNTEAFF.

The chain uses TRBV15 and TRBJ1-5, with TRBD1 matching over 9 bases. CDR1 and CDR2 from the germline V gene are LNHNV and YYDKDF (reference sequence). This CDR3 is 17 amino acids long. The V segment lost 0 bases and the J segment 4 bases; nucleotides outside the gene matches: 7. The CDR3 loop reads CATSRDLGDRANQPQHF. The CDR3 nucleotides are TGTGCCACCAGCAGAGATTTGGGGGACAGGGCGAATCAGCCCCAGCATTTT.

The chain uses TRBV28 and TRBJ1-5, with 8 bases that match TRBD1. The V and J ends lost 7 bases and 3 bases, in that order; junction bases with no gene match: 11. Per germline, CDR1 MDHEN and CDR2 SYDVKM. This CDR3 has 16 residues. The CDR3 protein is CASMSPRQGTNQPQHF. CDR3 sequence (DNA): TGTGCCAGCATGAGTCCCAGACAGGGGACCAATCAGCCCCAGCATTTT.

This sequence joins TRBV28 and TRBJ1-1, with D unresolved. This CDR3 is 15 amino acids long. Germline V CDR1 and CDR2: MDHEN, SYDVKM. V lost 8 bases and J lost 0, with 16 bases in between. Here the CDR3 reads CASSPTELMNTEAFF. In DNA, the CDR3 is TGTGCCAGCTCACCCACGGAGCTTATGAACACTGAAGCTTTCTTT.

The chain couples TRBV19 to TRBJ1-1; D is perhaps TRBD1 (5 bases). V lost 3 bases and J lost 5, with 10 bases in between. CDR3 length equals 13 residues. Germline CDR1 reads LNHDA; CDR2 reads SQIVND (reference sequence). CDR3 sequence: CASSIAGWTEAFF. In nucleotides, the CDR3 is TGTGCCAGTAGTATTGCAGGGTGGACTGAAGCTTTCTTT.